This section outlines one T cell receptor (beta chain) sequence together with its context. Its antigen remains unknown. The record originates from a study of siplizumab effects on memory and regulatory T cells. General observations from the study: The Treg-derived share of mappable alloreactive CD4+ clones averaged 68.8% with siplizumab and 26.9% in controls. No assignable naive or memory phenotype existed for roughly 75-96% of proliferating CD4+ or CD8+ clones. Memory T cells appeared less diverse than naive cells, which seemed to contribute substantially to alloresponse.

Sequenced by immunoSEQ multiplex PCR; TCRdb stores in-frame clones only, minus some. The sample consists of about 97,000 clones, around 90% of them appearing once. There are 17 residues in the CDR3. Looked up from germline, CDR1 is SGHDN and CDR2 is FVKESK. J was trimmed by 0 bases and V by 0 bases; bases with no gene match: 5. The specimen sequenced was CD4+ T cells sorted from blood. The TCR originated in a human donor in good health. The chain employs TRBV14 and TRBJ2-1, with TRBD2 matching over 7 bases. The CDR3 DNA is TGTGCCAGCAGCCAAGAAAAGACTAGCCTCTCCTACAATGAGCAGTTCTTC. It codes for CASSQEKTSLSYNEQFF.